The 21 T cell receptor beta chains given below trace back to one sample, sequenced in a study of identical twins. A single record per CDR3 protein comes from TCRdb applying MiXCR to the 5' RACE reads. This sample has roughly 480,000 distinct CDR3 sequences, with 24% found just once. These sequences were also reported in another study, on T cells expressing NK-cell markers.

The sequencing sample was made of CD4+ T cells sorted from blood. The receptors come from a woman aged 18 to 35 in good health.

This clonotype was found a few times. The chain has TRBV12-3 or TRBV12-4 and TRBJ2-4; no clear D. Trimming took 3 bases from V and 5 from J, leaving 5 bases between them. This CDR3 is 12 amino acids long. CDR3 nucleotide sequence: TGTGCCAGCAGTTTCCAAGAAAACATTCAGTACTTC. Its translation: CASSFQENIQYF.

V and J are TRBV20-1 and TRBJ2-1; no firm D call. V lost 2 bases to trimming and J lost 0 bases, with 17 bases between them. Germline V gene data show CDR1 as DFQATT and CDR2 as SNEGSKA (reference sequence). The CDR3 runs to 17 residues. CDR3 DNA: TGCAGTGCTAGAAACATGCTGGGTTCGAGCTCCTACAATGAGCAGTTCTTC. Protein sequence: CSARNMLGSSSYNEQFF.

This clonotype was seen more than once but under ten times. The chain joins TRBV11-2 to TRBJ2-7; 8 bases match TRBD2. The ends lost 5 bases at V and 2 bases at J; junction bases unmatched: 5. In germline, CDR1 is SGHAT, CDR2 FQNNGV. This CDR3 has 14 amino acids. This CDR3 reads CASSQAGETYEQYF. The CDR3, as DNA: TGTGCCAGCAGCCAAGCGGGGGAAACCTACGAGCAGTACTTC. Full variable domain (rest looked up from reference TRBV11-2 and TRBJ2-7): EAGVAQSPRYKIIEKRQSVAFWCNPISGHATLYWYQQILGQGPKLLIQFQNNGVVDDSQLPKDRFSAERLKGVDSTLKIQPAKLEDSAVYLCASSQAGETYEQYFGPGTRLTVT.

Only a few counts were recorded for this clonotype. This chain joins TRBV10-3 and TRBJ1-2, with TRBD1 matching 7 bases. Losses at the gene ends were 2 bases for V and 4 bases for J; bases not matched to a gene: 7. This CDR3 has 15 residues. The germline V gene has CDR1 ENHRY and CDR2 SYGVKD. As DNA, the CDR3 is TGTGCCATCAGTGAGGCTCGACAGGGCAGCTATGGCTACACCTTC. Its protein product is CAISEARQGSYGYTF.

The gene calls are TRBV6-1 and TRBJ1-4; 12 bases match TRBD1. V was pared by 5 bases and J by 7 bases, with 8 bases of the junction left unmatched. CDR3 length equals 16 residues. Germline loops: CDR1 MNHNS, CDR2 SASEGT. In nucleotides, the CDR3 is TGTGCCAGCAGTAAGGGGACAGGGGGCACGGGTGAAAAACTGTTTTTT. Amino acid sequence: CASSKGTGGTGEKLFF.

The chain has TRBV12-3 or TRBV12-4 and TRBJ2-1, with TRBD2 matching over 15 bases. The CDR3 length is 17 residues. J was trimmed by 8 bases and V by 5 bases; bases with no gene match: 10. In nucleotides, the CDR3 is TGTGCCAGCAGTACCCCGCCGGGACTAGCGGGGGGTTATGAGCAGTTCTTC. Translated: CASSTPPGLAGGYEQFF.

The chain carries TRBV29-1 and TRBJ2-1; tentative D call: TRBD1 (6 bases). CDR3 size: 15 residues. The germline V and J ends were trimmed by 4 bases and 6 bases, with 19 bases remaining between them. Germline V gene lookup returns CDR1 SQVTM and CDR2 ANQGSEA. The CDR3 bases are TGCAGCGTTGTGGGTGTCGGGTTGGGGGCCAATGAGCAGTTCTTC. This codes for CSVVGVGLGANEQFF.

This clonotype showed up just a few times. The gene calls are TRBV7-2 and TRBJ1-2; TRBD1 is a possible D gene (5 bases). Germline V gene sequence: CDR1 SGHTA, CDR2 FQGNSA. V was cut by 0 bases and J by 2 bases, with 7 bases left in between. The CDR3 length is 14 residues. CDR3 protein: CASSLATANYGYTF. The DNA of the CDR3 is TGTGCCAGCAGCTTAGCGACAGCGAACTATGGCTACACCTTC.

This clonotype has a count of ten or more. The chain recombines TRBV6-2 or TRBV6-3 with TRBJ2-1; the D call may be TRBD1 or TRBD2 (5 bases each). This CDR3 region has 14 residues. The ends were cut back, 6 bases at V and 0 bases at J, with 9 bases in the middle. The germline gives CDR1 MNHEY, CDR2 SVGEGT. In nucleotides, the CDR3 is TGTGCCAGCAGCTTTGGGGGCTCCTACAATGAGCAGTTCTTC. Translated: CASSFGGSYNEQFF.

This sequence joins TRBV6-2 or TRBV6-3 and TRBJ1-2, with 8 positions matching TRBD1. Per germline, CDR1 MNHEY and CDR2 SVGEGT. The CDR3 consists of 14 residues. V dropped 6 bases and J dropped 7; count of bases not matched to a gene: 10. The CDR3 DNA is TGTGCCAGCAGGCCCCAGGGGGCGACCCGTGGCTACACCTTC. Its translation is CASRPQGATRGYTF.

V gene TRBV20-1 combines with J gene TRBJ2-2; 7 bases align to TRBD2. Germline CDR1 reads DFQATT; CDR2 reads SNEGSKA (reference sequence). V lost 6 bases, J lost 0 bases, and 7 bases stayed unmatched. The CDR3 spans 15 residues. The CDR3 here is CSALPGGTNTGELFF. The CDR3 nucleotides read TGCAGTGCCCTGCCCGGGGGGACGAACACCGGGGAGCTGTTTTTT.

This clonotype occurred a few times. The rearrangement uses TRBV9 and TRBJ2-7, with TRBD2 identical over 9 bases. The CDR3 has 15 amino acids. CDR1 and CDR2 from the germline V gene are SGDLS and YYNGEE. After removal of 0 bases from V and 1 base from J, the junction contained 2 bases not matched to a gene. CDR3: CASSVVAGASYEQYF. The CDR3 coding sequence is TGTGCCAGCAGCGTAGTAGCGGGAGCGTCCTACGAGCAGTACTTC.

This clonotype has more than one count but fewer than ten. The J gene is TRBJ2-4, the V gene TRBV5-1; no clear D gene. V dropped 4 bases and J dropped 0 bases, with 14 bases sitting between them. Germline lookup yields CDR1 SGHRS and CDR2 YFSETQ. The length of the CDR3 is 16 residues. The CDR3 protein is CASSMTDGSAKNIQYF. CDR3 nucleotide sequence: TGCGCCAGCAGCATGACGGACGGCTCAGCCAAAAACATTCAGTACTTC.

V usage is TRBV7-3 and J usage is TRBJ2-6, with D uncertain. V lost 2 bases to trimming and J lost 2 bases, with 4 bases between them. This CDR3 is 14 amino acids long. The germline V gene encodes CDR1 SGHTA and CDR2 FQGTGA. The CDR3 bases are TGTGCCAGCAGCTTATTAGCTGGGGCCAACGTCCTGACTTTC. This sequence encodes CASSLLAGANVLTF.

The sample holds a few counts of this clonotype. The CDR3 bases are TGTGCCAGCAGCTTGATGACAGGGGGCTGGAATGAGCAGTTCTTC. The encoded protein is CASSLMTGGWNEQFF. The chain links TRBV7-2 to TRBJ2-1, with 10 bases identical to TRBD1. This CDR3 has 15 amino acids. The ends lost 3 bases at V and 7 bases at J; junction bases unmatched: 6. The V gene's germline CDR1 is SGHTA and CDR2 FQGNSA.

This clonotype was counted between two and nine times. This chain links TRBV11-2 with TRBJ2-1; maybe TRBD1 (5 bases). Trimming left V 0 bases short and J 8 bases short, with 14 bases between. The CDR3 runs to 15 residues. Germline CDR1 and CDR2: SGHAT and FQNNGV. CDR3: CASSLDQTGVDEQFF. The CDR3 bases are TGTGCCAGCAGCTTAGATCAAACAGGTGTCGATGAGCAGTTCTTC. Full variable domain (rest looked up from reference TRBV11-2 and TRBJ2-1): EAGVAQSPRYKIIEKRQSVAFWCNPISGHATLYWYQQILGQGPKLLIQFQNNGVVDDSQLPKDRFSAERLKGVDSTLKIQPAKLEDSAVYLCASSLDQTGVDEQFFGPGTRLTVL.

This clonotype was seen a handful of times. This rearrangement joins TRBV14 to TRBJ2-5; D perhaps matches TRBD2 (5 bases). Deletions cut 2 bases from V and 3 bases from J, with 7 bases between. The CDR3 has 13 amino acids. Looked up from germline, CDR1 is SGHDN and CDR2 is FVKESK. The CDR3 is CASSQQLEETQYF. For the CDR3, the DNA is TGTGCCAGCAGCCAACAACTAGAAGAGACCCAGTACTTC.

The chain couples TRBV2 to TRBJ2-3; TRBD2 matches 7 bases. CDR1 and CDR2 from the germline V gene are SNHLY and FYNNEI. V dropped 6 bases and J dropped 3; count of bases not matched to a gene: 9. The length of the CDR3 is 15 residues. CDR3 coding DNA: TGTGCCAGCAGGGTCCTAGCGGTCGGAACAGATACGCAGTATTTT. It codes for CASRVLAVGTDTQYF.

This clonotype was detected a few times. This rearrangement joins TRBV7-9 to TRBJ1-5, with D unclear. V gave up 5 bases and J gave up 7 bases, with 6 bases separating them. Per germline, CDR1 SEHNR and CDR2 FQNEAQ (reference sequence). CDR3 size: 11 residues. The CDR3 protein is CASSQQQPQHF. Written as DNA, the CDR3 is TGTGCCAGCAGCCAGCAACAGCCCCAGCATTTT.

This clonotype occurred a few times. The V and J genes are TRBV12-3 or TRBV12-4 and TRBJ1-1; 8 bases match TRBD1. J gave up 12 bases and V 8 bases, and 11 bases lay outside the gene matches. The CDR3 is 12 residues long. The DNA for the CDR3 is TGTGCCAGCTCTTCAGGGGGCCCAATATCTTTCTTT. Its protein is CASSSGGPISFF.

This clonotype was counted only a few times. The V call is TRBV12-3 or TRBV12-4, the J call TRBJ2-7; TRBD2 aligns across 10 bases. After removal of 6 bases from V and 3 bases from J, the junction contained 5 bases not matched to a gene. The length of the CDR3 is 14 residues. In DNA, the CDR3 is TGTGCCAGCAGGTATCTAGCGGGGGACTACGAGCAGTACTTC. Its protein product is CASRYLAGDYEQYF.